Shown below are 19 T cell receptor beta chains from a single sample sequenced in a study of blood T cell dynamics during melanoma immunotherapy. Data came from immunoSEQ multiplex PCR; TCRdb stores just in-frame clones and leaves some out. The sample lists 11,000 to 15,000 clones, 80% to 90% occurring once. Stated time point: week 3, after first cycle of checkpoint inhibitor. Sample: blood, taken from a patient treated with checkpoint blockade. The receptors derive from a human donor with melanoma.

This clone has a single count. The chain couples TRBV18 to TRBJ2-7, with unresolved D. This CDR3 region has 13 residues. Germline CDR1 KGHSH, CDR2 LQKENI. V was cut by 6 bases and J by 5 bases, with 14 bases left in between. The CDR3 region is CASSPNQVDEQYF. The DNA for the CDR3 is TGTGCCAGCTCGCCAAATCAGGTTGACGAGCAGTACTTC.

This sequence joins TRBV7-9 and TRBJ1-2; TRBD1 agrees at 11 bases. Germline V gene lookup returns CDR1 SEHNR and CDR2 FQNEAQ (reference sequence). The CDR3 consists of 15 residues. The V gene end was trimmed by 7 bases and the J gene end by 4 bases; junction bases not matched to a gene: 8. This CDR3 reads CASTPGTGGPYGYTF. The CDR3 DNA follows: TGTGCCAGCACCCCGGGGACAGGGGGGCCCTATGGCTACACCTTC.

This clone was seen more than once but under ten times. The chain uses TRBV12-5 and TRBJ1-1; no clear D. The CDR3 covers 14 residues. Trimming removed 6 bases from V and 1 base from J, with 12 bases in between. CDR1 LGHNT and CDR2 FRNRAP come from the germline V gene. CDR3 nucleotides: TGTGCTAGTGGGATTATACCTCCGAACACTGAAGCTTTCTTT. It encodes CASGIIPPNTEAFF.

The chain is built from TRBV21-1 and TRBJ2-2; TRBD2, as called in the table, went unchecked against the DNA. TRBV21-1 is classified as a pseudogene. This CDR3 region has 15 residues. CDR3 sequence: CASSKARGNTGELFF. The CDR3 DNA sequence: TGTGCCAGCAGCAAAGCCCGCGGGAACACCGGGGAGCTGTTTTTT.

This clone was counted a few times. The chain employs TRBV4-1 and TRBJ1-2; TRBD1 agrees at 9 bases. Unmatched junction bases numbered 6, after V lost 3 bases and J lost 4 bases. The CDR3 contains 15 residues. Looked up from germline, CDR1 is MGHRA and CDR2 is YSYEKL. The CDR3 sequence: CASSHYTGGAYGYTF. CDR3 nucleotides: TGCGCCAGCAGCCATTATACAGGGGGCGCCTATGGCTACACCTTC.

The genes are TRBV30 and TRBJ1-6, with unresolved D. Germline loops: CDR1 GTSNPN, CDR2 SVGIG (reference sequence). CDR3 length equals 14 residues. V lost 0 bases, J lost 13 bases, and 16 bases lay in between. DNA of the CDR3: TGTGCCTGGAGTGTAGTAGGGTATGGTTCGCCCCTCCACTTT. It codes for CAWSVVGYGSPLHF.

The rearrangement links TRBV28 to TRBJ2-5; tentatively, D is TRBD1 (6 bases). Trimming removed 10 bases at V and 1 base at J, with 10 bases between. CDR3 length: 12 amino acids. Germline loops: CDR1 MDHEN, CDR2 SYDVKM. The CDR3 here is CATGQSQETQYF. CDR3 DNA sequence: TGTGCCACCGGACAGTCCCAAGAGACCCAGTACTTC.

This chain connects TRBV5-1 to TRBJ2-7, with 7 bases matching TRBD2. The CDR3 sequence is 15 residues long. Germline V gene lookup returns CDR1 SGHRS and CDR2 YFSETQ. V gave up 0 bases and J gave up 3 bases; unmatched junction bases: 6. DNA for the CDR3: TGCGCCAGCAGCTTGGCCGGTTCGGGAGGCTACGAGCAGTACTTC. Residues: CASSLAGSGGYEQYF.

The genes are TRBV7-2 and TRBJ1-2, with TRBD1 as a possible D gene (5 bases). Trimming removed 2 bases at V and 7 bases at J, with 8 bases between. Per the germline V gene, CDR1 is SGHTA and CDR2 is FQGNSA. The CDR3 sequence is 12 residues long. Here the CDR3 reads CASSLQGRGYTF. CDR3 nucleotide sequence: TGTGCCAGCAGCTTACAGGGTCGTGGCTACACCTTC.

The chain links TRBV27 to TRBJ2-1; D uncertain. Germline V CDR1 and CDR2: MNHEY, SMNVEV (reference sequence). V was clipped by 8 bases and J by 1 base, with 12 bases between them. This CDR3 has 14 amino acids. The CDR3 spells CASGVTSSYNEQFF. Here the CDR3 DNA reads TGTGCCAGCGGAGTAACTTCTTCCTACAATGAGCAGTTCTTC.

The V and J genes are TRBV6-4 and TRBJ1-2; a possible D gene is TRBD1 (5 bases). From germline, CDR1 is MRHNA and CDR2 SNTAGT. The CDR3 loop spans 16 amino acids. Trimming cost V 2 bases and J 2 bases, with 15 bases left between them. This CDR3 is CASSDGPGVGNYGYTF. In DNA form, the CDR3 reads TGTGCCAGCAGTGACGGCCCGGGGGTAGGAAACTATGGCTACACCTTC.

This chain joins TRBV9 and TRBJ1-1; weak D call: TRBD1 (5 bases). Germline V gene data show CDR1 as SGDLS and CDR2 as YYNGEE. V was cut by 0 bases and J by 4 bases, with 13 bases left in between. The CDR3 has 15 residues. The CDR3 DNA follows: TGTGCCAGCAGCGTAGACGGCAGGGAGGCCACTGAAGCTTTCTTT. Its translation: CASSVDGREATEAFF.

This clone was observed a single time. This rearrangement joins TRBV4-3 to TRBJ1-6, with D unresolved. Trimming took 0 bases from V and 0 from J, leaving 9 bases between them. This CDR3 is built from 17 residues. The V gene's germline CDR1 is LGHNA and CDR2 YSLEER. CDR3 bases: TGCGCCAGCAGCCAAGATTGGCCGAGCTCCTATAATTCACCCCTCCACTTT. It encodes CASSQDWPSSYNSPLHF.

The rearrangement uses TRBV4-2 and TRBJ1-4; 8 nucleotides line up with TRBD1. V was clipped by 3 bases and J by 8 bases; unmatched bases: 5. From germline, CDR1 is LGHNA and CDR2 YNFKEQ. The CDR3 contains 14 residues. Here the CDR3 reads CASSQDRAYEKLFF. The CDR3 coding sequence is TGTGCCAGCAGCCAGGACAGGGCGTACGAAAAACTGTTTTTT.

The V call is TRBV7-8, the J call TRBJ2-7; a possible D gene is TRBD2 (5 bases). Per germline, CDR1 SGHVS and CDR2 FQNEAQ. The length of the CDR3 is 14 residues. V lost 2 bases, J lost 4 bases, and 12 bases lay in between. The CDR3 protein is CASSLKLVGYEQYF. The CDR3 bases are TGTGCCAGCAGCTTAAAACTAGTTGGTTACGAGCAGTACTTC.

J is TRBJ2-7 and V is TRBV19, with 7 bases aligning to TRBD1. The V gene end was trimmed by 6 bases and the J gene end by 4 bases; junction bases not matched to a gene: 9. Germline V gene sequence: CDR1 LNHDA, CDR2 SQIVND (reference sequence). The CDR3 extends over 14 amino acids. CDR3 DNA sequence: TGTGCCAGTAGGGACAGGTCCAGGGAGTACGAGCAGTACTTC. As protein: CASRDRSREYEQYF.

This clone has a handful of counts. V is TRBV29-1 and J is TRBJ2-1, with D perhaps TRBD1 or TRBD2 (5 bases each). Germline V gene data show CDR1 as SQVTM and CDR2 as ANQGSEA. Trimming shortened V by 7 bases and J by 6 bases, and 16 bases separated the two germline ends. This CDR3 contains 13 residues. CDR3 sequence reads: CSAEGPGSNEQFF. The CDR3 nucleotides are TGCAGCGCCGAGGGACCGGGGTCCAATGAGCAGTTCTTC.

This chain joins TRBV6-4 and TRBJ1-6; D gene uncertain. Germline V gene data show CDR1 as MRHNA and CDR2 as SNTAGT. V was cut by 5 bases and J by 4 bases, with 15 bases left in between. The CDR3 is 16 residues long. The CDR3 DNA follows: TGTGCCAGCAGTTTGAGGGTCGCTGCGTATAATTCACCCCTCCACTTT. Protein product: CASSLRVAAYNSPLHF.

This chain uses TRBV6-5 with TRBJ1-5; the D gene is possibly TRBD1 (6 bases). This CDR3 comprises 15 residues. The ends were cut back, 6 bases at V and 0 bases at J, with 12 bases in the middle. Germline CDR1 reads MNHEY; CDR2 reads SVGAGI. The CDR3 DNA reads TGTGCCAGCAGGACCGGACAGTATAGCAATCAGCCCCAGCATTTT. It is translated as CASRTGQYSNQPQHF.